The 19 T cell receptor beta chains presented below share a single source sample, sequenced in a study of blood T cells in healthy people across ages. A second PCR, run for roughly 7 to 12 cycles, used a sample-barcoded 5' primer plus a J-beta primer mix. TCRdb used MiXCR to reprocess the 5' RACE reads, holding one entry per CDR3 protein. The table has around 500,000 distinct CDR3 sequences, 40% to 55% seen once. Sequenced: blood. The receptors were sampled from an elderly man in good health.

The chain joins TRBV6-6 to TRBJ1-5; 9 nucleotides agree with TRBD1. The CDR3 consists of 15 residues. V lost 0 bases to trimming and J lost 6 bases; unmatched junction nucleotides: 3. Germline assignment: CDR1 MNHNY and CDR2 SVGAGI (reference sequence). The CDR3 spells CASSYSQGAGQPQHF. The CDR3 DNA sequence: TGTGCCAGCAGTTACTCACAGGGGGCCGGTCAGCCCCAGCATTTT.

Of note for this clonotype: Just one base apart from a much larger clone, this may be a read error. The rearrangement links TRBV6-5 to TRBJ1-1, with D perhaps TRBD1 (6 bases). Germline V lookup: CDR1 MNHEY, CDR2 SVGAGI. This CDR3 has 15 residues. Trimming took 5 bases from V and 4 from J, leaving 17 bases between them. The CDR3 reads CASSPPRTALTEAFF. The CDR3 coding sequence is TGTGCCAGCAGTCCTCCCCGGACAGCACTCACTGAAGCTTTCTTT.

This clonotype has only one observation. The chain employs TRBV4-1 and TRBJ1-6; tentatively, D is TRBD1 (5 bases). Trimming stripped 3 bases from V and 6 bases from J, with 24 bases between. The CDR3 contains 19 residues. Looked up from germline, CDR1 is MGHRA and CDR2 is YSYEKL. The CDR3 region is CASSHETKDMLGPNSPLHF. Here the CDR3 DNA reads TGCGCCAGCAGCCACGAAACCAAAGACATGCTGGGGCCTAATTCACCCCTCCACTTT.

The chain uses TRBV6-5 and TRBJ2-1, with D possibly TRBD2 on 5 matching bases. The DNA end favors TRBJ2-7, so the J call may be wrong. Germline CDR1 is MNHEY and CDR2 is SVGAGI. The CDR3 length is 16 residues. CDR3 amino acids: CASTGSKDARGNEQYF. The CDR3 DNA follows: TGTGCCAGCACTGGGAGTAAGGACGCCAGAGGGAATGAGCAGTACTTC.

This clonotype occurred many times. This chain joins TRBV9 and TRBJ2-1; TRBD2 agrees at 8 bases. The V segment lost 4 bases and the J segment 0 bases; nucleotides outside the gene matches: 6. CDR3 length: 16 amino acids. Germline V CDR1 and CDR2: SGDLS, YYNGEE. CDR3 nucleotides: TGTGCCAGCAGCCCCCGCGGGGGGAGCTCCTACAATGAGCAGTTCTTC. It specifies CASSPRGGSSYNEQFF.

In this sample, this clonotype turned up many times. The chain combines TRBV9 with TRBJ2-1, with a possible D match to TRBD1 (6 bases). The germline V and J ends were trimmed by 3 bases and 8 bases, with 15 bases remaining between them. The CDR3 runs to 14 residues. The germline gives CDR1 SGDLS, CDR2 YYNGEE. CDR3 in DNA: TGTGCCAGCAGCGCTCGGACAGCTCGCGATGAGCAGTTCTTC. Translation: CASSARTARDEQFF.

Ten or more counts support this clonotype. The chain carries TRBV29-1 and TRBJ2-3; tentatively, D is TRBD1 (6 bases). Germline lookup yields CDR1 SQVTM and CDR2 ANQGSEA. Trimming left V 5 bases short and J 5 bases short, with 17 bases between. The CDR3 sequence is 14 residues long. The CDR3 sequence is CSVPTGLLEDTQYF. The CDR3 bases are TGCAGCGTTCCGACAGGTCTGTTGGAAGATACGCAGTATTTT.

This clonotype was seen ten or more times. This chain joins TRBV10-3 and TRBJ2-7; D might be TRBD1 (6 bases). CDR3 length: 16 amino acids. V was trimmed by 0 bases and J by 2 bases, leaving 14 bases between them. CDR1 is ENHRY, CDR2 SYGVKD, per germline. The CDR3: CAISESPGEVAYEQYF. Written as DNA, the CDR3 is TGTGCCATCAGTGAGTCCCCAGGGGAAGTAGCCTACGAGCAGTACTTC.

At least ten counts were recorded for this clonotype. The gene calls are TRBV6-6 and TRBJ2-1; D might be TRBD2 (6 bases). Germline V gene lookup returns CDR1 MNHNY and CDR2 SVGAGI (reference sequence). This CDR3 has 13 amino acids. Trimming shortened V by 6 bases and J by 9 bases, and 15 bases separated the two germline ends. The chain's CDR3 is CASSPSLEGEQFF. The CDR3 DNA reads as TGTGCCAGCAGCCCCTCCCTGGAGGGTGAGCAGTTCTTC.

This clonotype was seen just once. The V gene is TRBV7-9, the J gene TRBJ1-2; D unresolved. The V gene lost 4 bases and the J gene lost 3 bases, with 9 bases spanning the gap. Germline CDR1 SEHNR, CDR2 FQNEAQ (reference sequence). The CDR3 is 13 residues long. The CDR3 DNA reads TGTGCCAGCAGCTACGGGCAGGACTATGGCTACACCTTC. Translated, it gives CASSYGQDYGYTF. Full variable domain (rest looked up from reference TRBV7-9 and TRBJ1-2): DTGVSQNPRHKITKRGQNVTFRCDPISEHNRLYWYRQTLGQGPEFLTYFQNEAQLEKSRLLSDRFSAERPKGSFSTLEIQRTEQGDSAMYLCASSYGQDYGYTFGSGTRLTVV.

In DNA form, the CDR3 reads TGTGCCAGCAGACTAGCGGGAGCCACAGATACGCAGTATTTT. Translation gives CASRLAGATDTQYF. The chain employs TRBV6-5 and TRBJ2-3, with 11 positions matching TRBD2. The CDR3 spans 14 residues. The ends lost 6 bases at V and 2 bases at J; junction bases unmatched: 1. From germline, CDR1 is MNHEY and CDR2 SVGAGI.

The rearrangement uses TRBV20-1 and TRBJ2-1; 7 nucleotides line up with TRBD1. In germline, CDR1 is DFQATT, CDR2 SNEGSKA (reference sequence). J gave up 8 bases and V 3 bases, and 4 bases lay outside the gene matches. The CDR3 covers 12 residues. The CDR3 sequence: CSASLGGYEQFF. In nucleotides, the CDR3 is TGCAGTGCTAGCCTAGGGGGCTATGAGCAGTTCTTC.

This clonotype was recorded a few times. The genes are TRBV20-1 and TRBJ2-4, with D perhaps being TRBD1 or TRBD2 (5 bases each). The length of the CDR3 is 11 residues. The germline V and J ends were trimmed by 6 bases and 13 bases, with 16 bases remaining between them. Looked up from germline, CDR1 is DFQATT and CDR2 is SNEGSKA (reference sequence). The chain's CDR3 is CSAAGTIEQYF. The CDR3 coding sequence is TGCAGTGCCGCTGGGACCATAGAGCAGTACTTC.

V is TRBV7-2 and J is TRBJ2-7; no firm D call. This CDR3 contains 15 residues. Trimming removed 3 bases at V and 0 bases at J, with 12 bases between. Germline CDR1 SGHTA, CDR2 FQGNSA. Written as DNA, the CDR3 is TGTGCCAGCAGCTTTGCCGACGATGTCTCCTACGAGCAGTACTTC. Translated: CASSFADDVSYEQYF.

The chain employs TRBV20-1 and TRBJ1-5; D is ambiguous. The CDR3 covers 15 residues. In germline, CDR1 is DFQATT, CDR2 SNEGSKA (reference sequence). The V gene lost 0 bases and the J gene lost 1 base, with 10 bases spanning the gap. CDR3 DNA sequence: TGCAGTGCTAGAGATCCTGGGATAAGCAATCAGCCCCAGCATTTT. This sequence encodes CSARDPGISNQPQHF.

The sample holds a few counts of this clonotype. This rearrangement joins TRBV6-4 to TRBJ2-7; tentatively, D is TRBD1 or TRBD2 (5 bases each). Deletions cut 5 bases from V and 2 bases from J, with 13 bases between. In germline, CDR1 is MRHNA, CDR2 SNTAGT. The CDR3 runs to 14 residues. The CDR3: CASSRDHGAYEQYF. In nucleotides, the CDR3 is TGTGCCAGCAGTCGGGACCACGGGGCCTACGAGCAGTACTTC.

A few counts support this clonotype. The chain combines TRBV7-2 with TRBJ1-6, with D uncertain. Trimming shortened V by 5 bases and J by 9 bases, and 8 bases separated the two germline ends. The CDR3 is 12 residues long. The germline gives CDR1 SGHTA, CDR2 FQGNSA. CDR3 nucleotide sequence: TGTGCCAGCAGCCCTTGGGGTTCACCCCTCCACTTT. This encodes CASSPWGSPLHF.

This clonotype was seen a single time. The chain is built from TRBV20-1 and TRBJ2-7; TRBD2 matches 14 bases. Trimming took 5 bases from V and 6 from J; bases not matched to a gene: 9. The CDR3 covers 15 residues. Germline CDR1 is DFQATT and CDR2 is SNEGSKA (reference sequence). Here the CDR3 reads CSARTSGRNRGEQYF. In nucleotides, the CDR3 is TGCAGTGCTCGGACTAGCGGGAGGAATCGCGGCGAGCAGTACTTC.

The chain has TRBV4-3 and TRBJ1-2; no firm D call. The V end lost 4 bases, the J end lost 4 bases, and 10 bases lay between the germline ends. The CDR3 spans 13 residues. Germline lookup yields CDR1 LGHNA and CDR2 YSLEER. In DNA, the CDR3 is TGCGCCAGCAGCCGTGAAGCTGGCTATGGCTACACCTTC. This encodes CASSREAGYGYTF.